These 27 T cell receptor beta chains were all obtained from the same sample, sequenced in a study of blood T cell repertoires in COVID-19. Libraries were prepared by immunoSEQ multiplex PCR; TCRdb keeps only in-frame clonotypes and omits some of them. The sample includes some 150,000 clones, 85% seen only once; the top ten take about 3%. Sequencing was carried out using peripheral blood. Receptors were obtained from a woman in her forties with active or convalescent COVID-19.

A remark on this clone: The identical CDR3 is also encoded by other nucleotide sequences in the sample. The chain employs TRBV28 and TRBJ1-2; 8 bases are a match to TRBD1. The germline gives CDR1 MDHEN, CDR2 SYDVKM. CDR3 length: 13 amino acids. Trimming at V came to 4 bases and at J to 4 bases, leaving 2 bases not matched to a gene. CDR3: CASSSTGVYGYTF. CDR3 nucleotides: TGTGCCAGCAGTTCGACAGGGGTCTATGGCTACACCTTC.

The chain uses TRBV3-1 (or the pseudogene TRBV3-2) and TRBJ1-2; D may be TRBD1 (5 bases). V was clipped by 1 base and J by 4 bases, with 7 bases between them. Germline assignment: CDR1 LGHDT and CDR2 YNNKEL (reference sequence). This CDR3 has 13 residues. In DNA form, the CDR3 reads TGTGCCAGCAGCCAAGGTCAGGGCTATGGCTACACCTTC. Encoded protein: CASSQGQGYGYTF.

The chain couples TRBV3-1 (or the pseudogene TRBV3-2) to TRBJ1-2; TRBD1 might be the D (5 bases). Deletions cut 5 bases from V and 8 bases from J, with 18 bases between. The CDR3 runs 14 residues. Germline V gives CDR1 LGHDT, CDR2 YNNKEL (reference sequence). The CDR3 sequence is CASSDTTGGSGYTF. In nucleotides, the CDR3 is TGTGCCAGCAGCGATACGACCGGGGGGAGCGGCTACACCTTC.

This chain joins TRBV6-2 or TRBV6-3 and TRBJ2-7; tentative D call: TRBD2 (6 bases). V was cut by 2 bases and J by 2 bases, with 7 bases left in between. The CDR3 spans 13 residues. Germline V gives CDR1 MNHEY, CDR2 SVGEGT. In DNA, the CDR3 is TGTGCCAGCAGTTACGGCGGGACCTACGAGCAGTACTTC. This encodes CASSYGGTYEQYF.

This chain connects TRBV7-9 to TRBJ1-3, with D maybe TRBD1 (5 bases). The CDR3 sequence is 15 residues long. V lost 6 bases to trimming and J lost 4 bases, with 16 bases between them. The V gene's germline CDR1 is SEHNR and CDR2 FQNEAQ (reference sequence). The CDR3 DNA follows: TGTGCCAGCAGGCGGGGCTCGCGAGGGGGAAACACCATATATTTT. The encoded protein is CASRRGSRGGNTIYF.

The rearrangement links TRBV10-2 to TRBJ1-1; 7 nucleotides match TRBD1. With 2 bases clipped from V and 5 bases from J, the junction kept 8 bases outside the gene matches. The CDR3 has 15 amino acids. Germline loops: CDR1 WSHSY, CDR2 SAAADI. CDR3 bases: TGCGCCAGCAGTGAGGAGGGACAGCGAGGGACTGAAGCTTTCTTT. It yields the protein CASSEEGQRGTEAFF.

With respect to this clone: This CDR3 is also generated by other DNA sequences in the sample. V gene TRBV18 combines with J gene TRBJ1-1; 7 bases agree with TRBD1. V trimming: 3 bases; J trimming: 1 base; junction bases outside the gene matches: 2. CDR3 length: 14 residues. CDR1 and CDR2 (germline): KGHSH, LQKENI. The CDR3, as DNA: TGTGCCAGCTCACCGGACAGGACGAACACTGAAGCTTTCTTT. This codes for CASSPDRTNTEAFF.

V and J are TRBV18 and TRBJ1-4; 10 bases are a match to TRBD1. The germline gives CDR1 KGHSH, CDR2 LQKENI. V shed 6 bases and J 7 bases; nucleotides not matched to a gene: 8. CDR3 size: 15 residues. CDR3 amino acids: CASSPSTGGVEKLFF. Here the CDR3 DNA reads TGTGCCAGCTCCCCATCGACAGGGGGCGTTGAAAAACTGTTTTTT.

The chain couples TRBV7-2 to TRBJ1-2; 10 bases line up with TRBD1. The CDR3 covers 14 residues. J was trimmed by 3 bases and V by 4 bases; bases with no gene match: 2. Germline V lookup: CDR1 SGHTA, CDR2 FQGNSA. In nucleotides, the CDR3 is TGTGCCAGCAGCTCAGGGACAGGGGACTATGGCTACACCTTC. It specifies CASSSGTGDYGYTF.

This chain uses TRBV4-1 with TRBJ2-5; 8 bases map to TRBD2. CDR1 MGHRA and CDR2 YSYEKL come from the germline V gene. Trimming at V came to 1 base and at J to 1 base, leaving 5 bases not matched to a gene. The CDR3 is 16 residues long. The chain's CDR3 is CASSQVASGPQETQYF. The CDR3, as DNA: TGCGCCAGCAGCCAAGTGGCTAGCGGGCCCCAAGAGACCCAGTACTTC.

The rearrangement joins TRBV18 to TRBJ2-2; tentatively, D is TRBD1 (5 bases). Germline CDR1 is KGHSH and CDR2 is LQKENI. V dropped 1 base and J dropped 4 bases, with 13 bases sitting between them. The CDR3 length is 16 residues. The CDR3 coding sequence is TGTGCCAGCTCACCACAGCAGGGTGGTGGCACCGGGGAGCTGTTTTTT. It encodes CASSPQQGGGTGELFF.

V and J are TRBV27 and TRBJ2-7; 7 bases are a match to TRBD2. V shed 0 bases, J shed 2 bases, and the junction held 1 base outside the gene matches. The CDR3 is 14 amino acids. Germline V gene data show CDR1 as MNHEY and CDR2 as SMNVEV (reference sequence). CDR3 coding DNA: TGTGCCAGCAGTTTATCGGGGAGGGCCTACGAGCAGTACTTC. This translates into CASSLSGRAYEQYF.

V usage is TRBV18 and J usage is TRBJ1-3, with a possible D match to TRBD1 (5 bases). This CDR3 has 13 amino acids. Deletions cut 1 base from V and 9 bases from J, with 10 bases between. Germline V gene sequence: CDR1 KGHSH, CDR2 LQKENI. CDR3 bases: TGTGCCAGCTCACCACTTGGGGGGAGCACCATATATTTT. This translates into CASSPLGGSTIYF.

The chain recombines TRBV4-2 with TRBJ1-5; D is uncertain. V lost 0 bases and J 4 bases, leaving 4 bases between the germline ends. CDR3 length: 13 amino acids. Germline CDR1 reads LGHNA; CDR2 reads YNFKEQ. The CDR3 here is CASSQDLNQPQHF. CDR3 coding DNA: TGTGCCAGCAGCCAAGACCTGAATCAGCCCCAGCATTTT.

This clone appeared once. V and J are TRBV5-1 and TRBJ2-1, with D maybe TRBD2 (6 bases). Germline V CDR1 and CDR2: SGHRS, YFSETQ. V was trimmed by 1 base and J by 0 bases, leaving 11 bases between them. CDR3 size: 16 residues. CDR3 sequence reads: CASSLTGVSSYNEQFF. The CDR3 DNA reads TGCGCCAGCAGCTTGACGGGGGTAAGCTCCTACAATGAGCAGTTCTTC.

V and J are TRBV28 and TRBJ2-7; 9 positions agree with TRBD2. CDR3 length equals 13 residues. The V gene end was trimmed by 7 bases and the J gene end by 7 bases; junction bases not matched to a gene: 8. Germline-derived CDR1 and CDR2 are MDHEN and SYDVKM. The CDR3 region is CASTPGLAWEQYF. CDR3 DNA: TGTGCCAGCACGCCGGGACTAGCATGGGAGCAGTACTTC. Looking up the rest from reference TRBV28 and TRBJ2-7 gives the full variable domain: DVKVTQSSRYLVKRTGEKVFLECVQDMDHENMFWYRQDPGLGLRLIYFSYDVKMKEKGDIPEGYSVSREKKERFSLILESASTNQTSMYLCASTPGLAWEQYFGPGTRLTVT.

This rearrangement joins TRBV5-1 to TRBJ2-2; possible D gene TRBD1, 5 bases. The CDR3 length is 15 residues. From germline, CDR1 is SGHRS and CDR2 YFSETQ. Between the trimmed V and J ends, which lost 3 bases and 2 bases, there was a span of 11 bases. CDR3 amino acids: CASSYLGVNTGELFF. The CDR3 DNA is TGCGCCAGCAGCTATTTAGGGGTAAACACCGGGGAGCTGTTTTTT.

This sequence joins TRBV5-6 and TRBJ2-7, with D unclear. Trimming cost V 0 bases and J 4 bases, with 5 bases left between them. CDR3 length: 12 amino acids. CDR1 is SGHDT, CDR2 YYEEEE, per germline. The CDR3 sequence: CASSLVHYEQYF. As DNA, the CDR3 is TGTGCCAGCAGCTTGGTACATTACGAGCAGTACTTC.

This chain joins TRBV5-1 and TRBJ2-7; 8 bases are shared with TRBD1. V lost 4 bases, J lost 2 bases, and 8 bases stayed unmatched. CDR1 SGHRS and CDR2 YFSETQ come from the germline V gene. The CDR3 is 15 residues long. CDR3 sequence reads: CASSMRTGIAYEQYF. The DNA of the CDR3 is TGCGCCAGCAGCATGAGGACAGGGATAGCCTACGAGCAGTACTTC.

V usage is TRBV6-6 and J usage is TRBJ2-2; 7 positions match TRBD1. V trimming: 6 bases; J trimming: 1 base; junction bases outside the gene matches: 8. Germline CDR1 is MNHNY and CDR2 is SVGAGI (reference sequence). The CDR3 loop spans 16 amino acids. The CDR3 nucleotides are TGTGCCAGCAGACCCCCGGGACAGATGAACACCGGGGAGCTGTTTTTT. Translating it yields CASRPPGQMNTGELFF.

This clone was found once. The CDR3 region has the DNA TGTGCCAGCAGGACCAGGGGAACCCAGAGGGCTGAAGCTTTCTTT. Protein: CASRTRGTQRAEAFF. V gene TRBV27 combines with J gene TRBJ1-1; perhaps TRBD1 as D (6 bases). The CDR3 loop spans 15 amino acids. Trimming cost V 6 bases and J 6 bases, with 20 bases left between them. Germline V gene data show CDR1 as MNHEY and CDR2 as SMNVEV (reference sequence).

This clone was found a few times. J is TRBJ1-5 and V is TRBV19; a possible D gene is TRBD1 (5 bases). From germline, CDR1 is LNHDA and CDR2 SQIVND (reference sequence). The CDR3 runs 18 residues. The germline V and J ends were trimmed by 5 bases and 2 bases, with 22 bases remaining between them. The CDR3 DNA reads TGTGCCAGTAGTGATAGGGGCTCGCAAGGAGTCCGCAATCAGCCCCAGCATTTT. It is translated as CASSDRGSQGVRNQPQHF. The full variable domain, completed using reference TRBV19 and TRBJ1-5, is DGGITQSPKYLFRKEGQNVTLSCEQNLNHDAMYWYRQDPGQGLRLIYYSQIVNDFQKGDIAEGYSVSREKKESFPLTVTSAQKNPTAFYLCASSDRGSQGVRNQPQHFGDGTRLSIL.

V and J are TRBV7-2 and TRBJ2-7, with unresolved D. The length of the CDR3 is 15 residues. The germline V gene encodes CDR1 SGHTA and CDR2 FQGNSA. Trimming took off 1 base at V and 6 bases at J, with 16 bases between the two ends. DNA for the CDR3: TGTGCCAGCAGCTTAGGGGCTATCGTGAGTGTCGAGCAGTACTTC. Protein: CASSLGAIVSVEQYF.

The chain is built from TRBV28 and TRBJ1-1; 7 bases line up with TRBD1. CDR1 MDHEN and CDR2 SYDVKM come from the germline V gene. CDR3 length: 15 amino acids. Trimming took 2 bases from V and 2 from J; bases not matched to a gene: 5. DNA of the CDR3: TGTGCCAGCAGTTTAAATACAGGGGCCAACACTGAAGCTTTCTTT. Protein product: CASSLNTGANTEAFF.

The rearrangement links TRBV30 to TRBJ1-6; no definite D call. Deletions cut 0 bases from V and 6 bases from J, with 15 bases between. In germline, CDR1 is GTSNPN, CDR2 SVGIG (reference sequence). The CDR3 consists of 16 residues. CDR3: CAWSVRVSHSNSPLHF. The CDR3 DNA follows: TGTGCCTGGAGTGTTCGGGTCTCGCATAGTAATTCACCCCTCCACTTT.

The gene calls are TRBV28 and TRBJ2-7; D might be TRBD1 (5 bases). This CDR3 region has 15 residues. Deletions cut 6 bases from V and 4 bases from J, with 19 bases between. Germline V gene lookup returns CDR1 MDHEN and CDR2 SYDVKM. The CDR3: CASSPQGFKSYEQYF. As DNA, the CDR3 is TGTGCCAGCAGCCCCCAGGGCTTCAAGTCTTACGAGCAGTACTTC.

CDR3 region: CASTLIRDSEAFF. DNA for the CDR3: TGTGCCAGCACCCTAATCCGGGACAGTGAAGCTTTCTTT. This chain links TRBV7-2 with TRBJ1-1; 7 bases line up with TRBD1. This CDR3 comprises 13 residues. V gave up 7 bases and J gave up 7 bases; unmatched junction bases: 9. The germline V gene encodes CDR1 SGHTA and CDR2 FQGNSA.